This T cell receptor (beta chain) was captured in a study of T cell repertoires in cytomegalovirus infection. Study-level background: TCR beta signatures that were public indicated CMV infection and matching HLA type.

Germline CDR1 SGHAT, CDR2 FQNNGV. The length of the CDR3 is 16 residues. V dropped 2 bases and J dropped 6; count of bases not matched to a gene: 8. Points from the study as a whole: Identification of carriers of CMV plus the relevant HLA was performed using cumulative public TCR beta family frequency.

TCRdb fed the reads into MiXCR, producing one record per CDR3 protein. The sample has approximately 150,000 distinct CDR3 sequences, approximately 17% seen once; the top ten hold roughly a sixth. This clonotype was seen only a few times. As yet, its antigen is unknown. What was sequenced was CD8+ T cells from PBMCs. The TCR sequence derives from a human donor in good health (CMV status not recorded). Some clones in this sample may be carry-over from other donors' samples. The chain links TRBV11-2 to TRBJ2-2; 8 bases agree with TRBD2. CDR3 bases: TGTGCCAGCAGCTTACTCCGCGGGAGGAGAGCCGGGGAGCTGTTTTTT. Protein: CASSLLRGRRAGELFF.